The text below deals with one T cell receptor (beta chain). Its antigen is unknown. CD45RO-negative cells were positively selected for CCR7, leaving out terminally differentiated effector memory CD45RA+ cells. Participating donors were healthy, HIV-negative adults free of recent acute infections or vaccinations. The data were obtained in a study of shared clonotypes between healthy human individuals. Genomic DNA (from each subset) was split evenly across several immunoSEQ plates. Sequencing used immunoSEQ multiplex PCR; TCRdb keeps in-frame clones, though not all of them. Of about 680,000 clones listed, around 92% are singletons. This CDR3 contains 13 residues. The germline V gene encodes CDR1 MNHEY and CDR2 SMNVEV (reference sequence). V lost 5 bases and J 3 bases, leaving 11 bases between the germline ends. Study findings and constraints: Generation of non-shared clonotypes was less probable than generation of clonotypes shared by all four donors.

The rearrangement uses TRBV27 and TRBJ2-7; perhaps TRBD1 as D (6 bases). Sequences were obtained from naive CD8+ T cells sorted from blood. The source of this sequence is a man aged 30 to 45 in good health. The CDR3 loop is CASSVRGYYEQYF. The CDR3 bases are TGTGCCAGCAGTGTCAGGGGATACTACGAGCAGTACTTC.